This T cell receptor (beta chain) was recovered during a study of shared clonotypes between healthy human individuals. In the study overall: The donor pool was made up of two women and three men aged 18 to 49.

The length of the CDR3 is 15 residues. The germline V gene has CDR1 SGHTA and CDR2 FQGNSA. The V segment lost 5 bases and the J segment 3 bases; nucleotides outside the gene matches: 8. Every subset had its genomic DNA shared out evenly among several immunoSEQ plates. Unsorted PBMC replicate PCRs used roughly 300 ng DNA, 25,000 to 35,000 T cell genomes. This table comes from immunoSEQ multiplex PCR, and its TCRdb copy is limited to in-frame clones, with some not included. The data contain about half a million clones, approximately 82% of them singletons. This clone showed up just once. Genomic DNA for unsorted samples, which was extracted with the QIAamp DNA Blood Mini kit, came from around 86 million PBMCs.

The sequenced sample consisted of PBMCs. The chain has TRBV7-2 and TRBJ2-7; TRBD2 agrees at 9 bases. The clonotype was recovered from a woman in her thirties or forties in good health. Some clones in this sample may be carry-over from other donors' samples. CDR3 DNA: TGTGCCAGCAGCCTAAGTGCGGGAGGGAGCTACGAGCAGTACTTC. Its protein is CASSLSAGGSYEQYF.